Each of the 22 T cell receptor beta chains below was sequenced from the same sample in a study of post-analysis software for immune sequencing data. Findings and caveats of the study: Patients showed TRBV5-6, TRBV5-1 and TRBV20-1 among five TRBV segments more frequent than in controls.

Their cognate antigens are unknown. Unique molecular identifiers were carried by the TCR beta cDNA libraries. Via MiXCR, TCRdb re-called the PCR reads, giving one row per CDR3 protein. The table lists more than 500,000 distinct CDR3 sequences, 30% to 40% of them singletons. Sequenced sample: blood. The receptor set was obtained from a girl aged 2-17 years with multiple sclerosis.

The rearrangement links TRBV3-1 to TRBJ1-2; tentatively, D is TRBD1 (5 bases). The CDR3 has 14 residues. From germline, CDR1 is LGHDT and CDR2 YNNKEL (reference sequence). Trimming took off 1 base at V and 4 bases at J, with 10 bases between the two ends. CDR3 coding DNA: TGTGCCAGCAGCCAAGGGGGCAGGTCCTATGGCTACACCTTC. It is translated as CASSQGGRSYGYTF.

The rearrangement uses TRBV21-1 and TRBJ1-6; the table's D gene call, TRBD1, was not cross checked with the DNA. TRBV21-1 represents a pseudogene. The CDR3 length is 17 residues. CDR3 residues: CASMGDMESSYNSPLHF. The DNA of the CDR3 is TGTGCCAGCATGGGGGATATGGAGAGCTCCTATAATTCACCCCTCCACTTT.

A few counts support this clonotype. The chain has TRBV6-6 and TRBJ2-5; maybe TRBD1 (5 bases). CDR1 MNHNY and CDR2 SVGAGI come from the germline V gene (reference sequence). This CDR3 has 14 residues. Trimming shortened V by 2 bases and J by 5 bases, and 12 bases separated the two germline ends. CDR3 loop: CASSYKQGWETQYF. The CDR3 DNA reads TGTGCCAGCAGTTACAAGCAGGGCTGGGAGACCCAGTACTTC.

The CDR3 region is CSVSTSNEKLFF. The CDR3 DNA sequence: TGCAGCGTTTCCACGTCTAATGAAAAACTGTTTTTT. The chain combines TRBV29-1 with TRBJ1-4; D is uncertain. CDR3 length equals 12 residues. The V gene's germline CDR1 is SQVTM and CDR2 ANQGSEA. Trimming pared 5 bases from V and 3 bases from J, leaving 7 bases between.

This clonotype was observed a few times. CDR3 sequence (DNA): TGCAGTGCTTCCCAGGGACAGGGCGATACGCAGTATTTT. Its translation is CSASQGQGDTQYF. The chain uses TRBV20-1 and TRBJ2-3, with TRBD1 matching 9 bases. This CDR3 is 13 amino acids long. V lost 5 bases to trimming and J lost 6 bases; unmatched junction nucleotides: 6. CDR1 and CDR2 (germline): DFQATT, SNEGSKA (reference sequence).

The J gene is TRBJ2-5, the V gene TRBV14, with TRBD2 as a possible D gene (6 bases). Trimming cost V 2 bases and J 5 bases, with 21 bases left between them. The CDR3 has 17 amino acids. CDR1 SGHDN and CDR2 FVKESK come from the germline V gene. Here the CDR3 reads CASSQRTRDSLGETQYF. The CDR3 DNA follows: TGTGCCAGCAGCCAACGAACCCGGGACTCGCTCGGGGAGACCCAGTACTTC.

The chain uses TRBV7-3 and TRBJ1-1; D unresolved. With 1 base removed from V and 4 bases from J, the gap between germline ends came to 13 bases. Germline V gene data show CDR1 as SGHTA and CDR2 as FQGTGA. CDR3 length: 15 amino acids. Here the CDR3 DNA reads TGTGCCAGCAGCTTAAAGCCTCTGTGGAGCACTGAAGCTTTCTTT. Its translation is CASSLKPLWSTEAFF.

There are a few counts of this clonotype. This chain joins TRBV20-1 and TRBJ1-2; D unclear. V lost 7 bases to trimming and J lost 6 bases, with 12 bases between them. The CDR3 is 11 amino acids. The germline V gene has CDR1 DFQATT and CDR2 SNEGSKA (reference sequence). Written as DNA, the CDR3 is TGCAGTGTAGAGGACGAGGATGGCTACACCTTC. This translates into CSVEDEDGYTF.

The sample holds a few counts of this clonotype. The rearrangement joins TRBV7-2 to TRBJ1-1; TRBD1 might be the D (5 bases). Germline V gene data show CDR1 as SGHTA and CDR2 as FQGNSA. V gave up 3 bases and J gave up 0 bases, with 17 bases separating them. This CDR3 comprises 17 residues. The CDR3 region has the DNA TGTGCCAGCAGCTTGATCCCCGGCAGGGTTATGAACACTGAAGCTTTCTTT. Translated: CASSLIPGRVMNTEAFF.

This clonotype appeared a few times. V gene TRBV10-3 combines with J gene TRBJ2-7; D is ambiguous. The J call may be wrong; the DNA end is better matched by TRBJ2-5. Germline V gene sequence: CDR1 ENHRY, CDR2 SYGVKD. This CDR3 is 15 amino acids long. The CDR3 loop is CAISESSIGEWTQYF. CDR3 DNA sequence: TGTGCCATCAGTGAGTCGTCCATTGGGGAATGGACCCAGTACTTC.

V usage is TRBV6-5 and J usage is TRBJ2-3, with 11 bases fitting TRBD1. The trim removed 8 bases at V and 4 bases at J, leaving 8 bases unmatched. From germline, CDR1 is MNHEY and CDR2 SVGAGI. This CDR3 has 15 amino acids. The CDR3 loop is CASGRDRGIPDTQYF. The CDR3 nucleotides are TGTGCCAGCGGTCGGGACAGGGGGATTCCAGATACGCAGTATTTT.

V gene TRBV7-2 combines with J gene TRBJ2-7; D uncertain. The V end lost 1 base, the J end lost 6 bases, and 10 bases lay between the germline ends. The length of the CDR3 is 13 residues. The germline CDR1 and CDR2 sequences are SGHTA and FQGNSA. The CDR3 here is CASSLDQSFEQYF. CDR3 nucleotide sequence: TGTGCCAGCAGCTTAGATCAGTCTTTCGAGCAGTACTTC.

This chain uses TRBV6-5 with TRBJ2-1, with TRBD2 identical over 7 bases. Germline-derived CDR1 and CDR2 are MNHEY and SVGAGI. Germline trimming cut 10 bases from V and 10 bases from J; bases unmatched to any gene: 7. The CDR3 spans 11 residues. The CDR3 DNA reads TGTGCCACCGAGGGAGGGTTCGAGCAGTTCTTC. Amino acid sequence: CATEGGFEQFF.

The chain has TRBV3-1 and TRBJ1-2; no clear D gene. The CDR3 sequence is 12 residues long. Germline V gene lookup returns CDR1 LGHDT and CDR2 YNNKEL (reference sequence). V was trimmed by 4 bases and J by 4 bases, leaving 7 bases between them. CDR3 in amino acids: CASSPDLYGYTF. In nucleotides, the CDR3 is TGTGCCAGCAGCCCGGACCTCTATGGCTACACCTTC.

This chain uses TRBV5-1 with TRBJ2-1; D might be TRBD2 (6 bases). Germline CDR1 reads SGHRS; CDR2 reads YFSETQ. The V end lost 2 bases, the J end lost 3 bases, and 12 bases lay between the germline ends. This CDR3 is 15 amino acids long. CDR3 nucleotides: TGCGCCAGCAGCTTTGGTGGGGGGATCTACAATGAGCAGTTCTTC. This encodes CASSFGGGIYNEQFF.

At least ten counts were recorded for this clonotype. The chain recombines TRBV20-1 with TRBJ2-7; D may be TRBD1 or TRBD2 (6 bases each). CDR1 is DFQATT, CDR2 SNEGSKA, per germline (reference sequence). V dropped 6 bases and J dropped 4 bases, with 22 bases sitting between them. The CDR3 spans 15 residues. This chain's CDR3 is CSAGGESQTPYEQYF. Here the CDR3 DNA reads TGCAGTGCCGGGGGCGAGTCCCAAACCCCTTACGAGCAGTACTTC.

This clonotype was counted between two and nine times. J is TRBJ2-7 and V is TRBV6-1, with D tentatively TRBD2 (6 bases). The CDR3 is 12 amino acids. V gave up 11 bases and J gave up 7 bases, with 18 bases separating them. Per the germline V gene, CDR1 is MNHNS and CDR2 is SASEGT. CDR3 nucleotides: TGTGCCGGTCGGACTAACTCGAGGGAGCAGTACTTC. Translated: CAGRTNSREQYF.

This clonotype was counted only a few times. The chain has TRBV29-1 and TRBJ2-5, with D possibly TRBD1 on 6 matching bases. The J call is in doubt because the DNA end fits TRBJ2-7 better. The germline CDR1 and CDR2 sequences are SQVTM and ANQGSEA. The CDR3 is 14 amino acids. CDR3 protein: CSVEGPGVSYEQYF. The CDR3 bases are TGCAGCGTTGAAGGGCCAGGGGTTTCGTACGAGCAGTACTTC.

The V call is TRBV9, the J call TRBJ1-4; D unclear. The germline V and J ends were trimmed by 0 bases and 3 bases, with 21 bases remaining between them. This CDR3 has 19 amino acids. The V gene's germline CDR1 is SGDLS and CDR2 YYNGEE. The CDR3 is CASSVGPHSLGASNEKLFF. The DNA of the CDR3 is TGTGCCAGCAGCGTAGGCCCCCACAGCCTAGGCGCATCTAATGAAAAACTGTTTTTT.

This clonotype has only a few counts. This chain links TRBV24-1 with TRBJ2-4, with TRBD1 as a possible D gene (5 bases). The V end lost 5 bases, the J end lost 3 bases, and 7 bases lay between the germline ends. Germline CDR1 is KGHDR and CDR2 is SFDVKD. The CDR3 consists of 13 residues. The CDR3, as DNA: TGTGCCACCAGTGGGCAGGGCAAAAACATTCAGTACTTC. Translating gives CATSGQGKNIQYF.

This clonotype has more than one count but fewer than ten. CDR3 nucleotide sequence: TGCAGTGCTTTTATCAGGGGTGGATACAATCAGCCCCAGCATTTT. The encoded protein is CSAFIRGGYNQPQHF. The V gene is TRBV20-1, the J gene TRBJ1-5; D perhaps matches TRBD1 (6 bases). Trimming left V 5 bases short and J 3 bases short, with 17 bases between. The CDR3 is made up of 15 amino acids. Looked up from germline, CDR1 is DFQATT and CDR2 is SNEGSKA (reference sequence).

The J gene is TRBJ2-2, the V gene TRBV5-1, with D possibly TRBD1 on 6 matching bases. This CDR3 contains 15 residues. Trimming took 5 bases from V and 4 from J, leaving 15 bases between them. The germline V gene has CDR1 SGHRS and CDR2 YFSETQ. The CDR3 here is CASRKQGLGTGELFF. CDR3 in DNA: TGCGCCAGCAGGAAGCAGGGGCTGGGCACCGGGGAGCTGTTTTTT.